This is a list of T cell receptor beta chains from one sample in a study of blood T cells in healthy people across ages. From the 5' RACE reads, TCRdb called clonotypes with MiXCR, one entry per CDR3 protein. The sample carries about 800,000 distinct CDR3 sequences, 20% to 25% recorded once. This sample also belongs to another study, concerning T cells of mothers and their children.

What was sequenced was blood. All receptors come from a boy aged 5-17 years in good health. CDR3s include the opening cysteine and the closing phenylalanine or tryptophan. The D gene is left open where the match is weak. Clone size, where shown, is once, few, many, or a class for clones that have expanded.

clone_size d_call j_call v_call cdr3_nt cdr3_aa
few . TRBJ2-1 TRBV29-1 TGCAGCGTGGTCAGGTACAATGAGCAGTTCTTC CSVVRYNEQFF
many . TRBJ2-4 TRBV7-9 TGTGCCAGCAGCTTAACGACCGTTGCCAAAAACATTCAGTACTTC CASSLTTVAKNIQYF
. TRBD1 TRBJ1-6 TRBV28 TGTGCCAGCAGTTTCCTCGACAGGGTCGGGTCACCCCTCCACTTT CASSFLDRVGSPLHF
. . TRBJ2-7 TRBV27 TGTGCCAGCAGCTTGCGTTTCGGGGGCGAGCAGTACTTC CASSLRFGGEQYF
. . TRBJ1-1 TRBV11-2 TGTGCCAGCAGCTTAGTGGTTGGGCCCGCTGAAGCTTTCTTT CASSLVVGPAEAFF
. TRBD2 TRBJ2-1 TRBV24-1 TGTGCCACCAGTAGTAGGGTTCCTAGCGGGAGTTCCTCCTACAATGAGCAGTTCTTC CATSSRVPSGSSSYNEQFF
. TRBD2 TRBJ2-5 TRBV6-1 TGTGCCAGCAGTGGCCCACCAGCGGGAGGCCAAGAGACCCAGTACTTC CASSGPPAGGQETQYF
. . TRBJ2-3 TRBV5-1 TGCGCCAGCAGCTTGGCCTTGGGGGTGACAGATACGCAGTATTTT CASSLALGVTDTQYF
. . TRBJ2-7 TRBV27 TGTGCCAGCAGTTTATCGATCAGGGGCGCCGGGTCCGAGCAGTACTTC CASSLSIRGAGSEQYF
many TRBD2 TRBJ2-5 TRBV12-3/TRBV12-4 TGTGCCAGCAGTCCTGGACTAGCGGGAGTTGGAGAGACCCAGTACTTC CASSPGLAGVGETQYF
few TRBD1 TRBJ2-7 TRBV6-5 TGTGCCAGCAGTTACTCTAGACAGGGGCTGGACGAGCAGTACTTC CASSYSRQGLDEQYF
. . TRBJ1-1 TRBV5-5 TGTGCCAGCAGCCAAGATCTCGGACAGGAAGCTTTCTTT CASSQDLGQEAFF
few . TRBJ2-1 TRBV2 TGTGCCAGCAGCGGGGGCGGGAAATCCTACAATGAGCAGTTCTTC CASSGGGKSYNEQFF
. . TRBJ2-7 TRBV5-4 TGTGCCAGCAGCTTGATGTTGGGTAGCGGCTACGAGCAGTACTTC CASSLMLGSGYEQYF
many TRBD2 TRBJ2-1 TRBV14 TGTGCCAGCAGCCAAGGACTAGCGGTCTACAATGAGCAGTTCTTC CASSQGLAVYNEQFF
many . TRBJ1-1 TRBV6-2/TRBV6-3 TGTGCCAGCAGGGATATACGGCAGGTAAAAGCCCCATTTATGAACACTGAAGCTTTCTTT CASRDIRQVKAPFMNTEAFF
. . TRBJ2-5 TRBV11-2 TGTGCCAGCAGCTCCGCGTGGACCCAGTACTTC CASSSAWTQYF
few TRBD1 TRBJ1-2 TRBV29-1 TGCAGCGTCCCAGGGGGGCTTGGTGGCTACACCTTC CSVPGGLGGYTF
few . TRBJ2-5 TRBV4-3 TGCGCCAGCAGCACGGGTCTAGCGCGCCAAGAGACCCAGTACTTC CASSTGLARQETQYF
. . TRBJ2-1 TRBV7-9 TGTGCCAGCAGCTTAAAAGGAGACTTC CASSLKGDF